This T cell receptor beta chain derives from a study of blood T cell repertoires in COVID-19. The wider study: Sites in the United States, Italy and Spain provided acute and convalescent COVID-19 samples. In each case, the material was cDNA or gDNA derived from T cells, B-cell-depleted T cells, or PBMCs.

Generated by immunoSEQ multiplex PCR, the TCRdb table keeps only in-frame clones and is missing some. The table shows around 230,000 clones, with more than 70% occurring only once. Germline CDR1 is LNHNV and CDR2 is YYDKDF (reference sequence). The CDR3 is 14 residues long. V was trimmed by 0 bases and J by 4 bases, leaving 9 bases between them. This study enrolled people aged 18 to 89 from under 25 US geographic areas. The study assigned cohorts using participant-reported clinical history. The sample taken for sequencing was PBMCs or T cells enriched from blood (not recorded which). The origin of this receptor is a woman aged 40 to 50 with acute COVID-19. The rearrangement joins TRBV15 to TRBJ1-2, with a possible D match to TRBD1 (5 bases). The CDR3 DNA reads TGTGCCACCAGCAGAGATCCGGGGGTCTATGGCTACACCTTC. This gives the protein CATSRDPGVYGYTF.